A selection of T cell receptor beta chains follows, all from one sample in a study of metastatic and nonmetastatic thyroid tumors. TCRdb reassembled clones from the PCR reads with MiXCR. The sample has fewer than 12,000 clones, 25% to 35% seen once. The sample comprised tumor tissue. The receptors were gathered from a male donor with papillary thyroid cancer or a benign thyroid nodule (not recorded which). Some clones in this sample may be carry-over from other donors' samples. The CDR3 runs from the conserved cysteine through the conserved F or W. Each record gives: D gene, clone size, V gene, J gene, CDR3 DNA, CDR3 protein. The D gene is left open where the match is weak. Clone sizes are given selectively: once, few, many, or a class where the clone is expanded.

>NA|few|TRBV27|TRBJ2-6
TGTGCCAGCAGTTTCCTCCCAGGGTTTCCTGGGGCCAACGTCCTGACTTTC
CASSFLPGFPGANVLTF
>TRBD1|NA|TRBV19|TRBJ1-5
TGTGCCACCTCAGAAGGGACAGAGATAAGCAATCAGCCCCAGCATTTT
CATSEGTEISNQPQHF
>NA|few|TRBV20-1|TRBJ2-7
TGCAGTGCTAGAGTAGTGGGCCTCGGCTACGAGCAGTACTTC
CSARVVGLGYEQYF
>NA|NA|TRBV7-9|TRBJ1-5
TGTGCCAGCAGCTTAGGACAGAATCAGCCCCAGCATTTT
CASSLGQNQPQHF
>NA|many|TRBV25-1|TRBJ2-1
TGTGCCAGCAGTGAATTCGGGGGTAGCGCCTACAATGAGCAGTTCTTC
CASSEFGGSAYNEQFF
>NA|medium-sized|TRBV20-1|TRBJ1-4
TGCAGTGCTAGAGATCTAGGGGCAGGGTCTAATGAAAAACTGTTTTTT
CSARDLGAGSNEKLFF
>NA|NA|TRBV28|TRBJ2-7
TGTGCCAGCAGTTTACGGGGAACGGCCGCTCTAGAGCAGTACTTC
CASSLRGTAALEQYF
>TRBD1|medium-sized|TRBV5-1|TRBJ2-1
TGCGCCAGCAGCACAGGGACAGCTCTCAATGAGCAGTTCTTC
CASSTGTALNEQFF
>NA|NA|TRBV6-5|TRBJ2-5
TGTGCCAGCAGTTGGTGCGGCATCACCCAAGAGACCCAGTACTTC
CASSWCGITQETQYF
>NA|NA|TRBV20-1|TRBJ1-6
TGCAGTGCCATCGACAGCTCCTATAATTCACCCCTCCACTTT
CSAIDSSYNSPLHF
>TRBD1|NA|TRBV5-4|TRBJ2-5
TGTGCCAGCAGCCTACATGGGGGACAGGGACTCGGCGGGACCCAGTACTTC
CASSLHGGQGLGGTQYF
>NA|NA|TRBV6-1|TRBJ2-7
TGTGCCAGCCAATTTACGGTTTTTTCCTACGAGCAGTACTTC
CASQFTVFSYEQYF
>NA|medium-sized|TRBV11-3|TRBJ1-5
TGTGCCAGCAGCTTAGATCGGGGAGGGAGGAATCAGCCCCAGCATTTT
CASSLDRGGRNQPQHF
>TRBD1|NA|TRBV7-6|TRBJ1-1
TGTGCCAGCAGTTCAGGACAGGGGACGAACACTGAAGCTTTCTTT
CASSSGQGTNTEAFF